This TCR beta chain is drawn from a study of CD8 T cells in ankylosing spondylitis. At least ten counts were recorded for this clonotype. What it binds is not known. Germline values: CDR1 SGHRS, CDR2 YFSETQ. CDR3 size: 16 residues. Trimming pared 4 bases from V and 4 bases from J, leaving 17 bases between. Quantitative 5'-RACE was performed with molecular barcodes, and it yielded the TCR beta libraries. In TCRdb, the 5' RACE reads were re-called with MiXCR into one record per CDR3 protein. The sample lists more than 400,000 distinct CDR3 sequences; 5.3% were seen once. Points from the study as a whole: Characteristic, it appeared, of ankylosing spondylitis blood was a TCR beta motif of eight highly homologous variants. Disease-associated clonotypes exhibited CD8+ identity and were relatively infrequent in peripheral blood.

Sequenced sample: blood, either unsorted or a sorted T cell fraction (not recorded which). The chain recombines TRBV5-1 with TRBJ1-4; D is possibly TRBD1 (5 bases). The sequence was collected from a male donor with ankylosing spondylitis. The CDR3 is CASSPRGGTDNEKLFF. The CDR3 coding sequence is TGCGCCAGCAGCCCCCGGGGAGGGACGGATAATGAAAAACTGTTTTTT. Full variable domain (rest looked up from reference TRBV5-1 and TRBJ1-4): KAGVTQTPRYLIKTRGQQVTLSCSPISGHRSVSWYQQTPGQGLQFLFEYFSETQRNKGNFPGRFSGRQFSNSRSEMNVSTLELGDSALYLCASSPRGGTDNEKLFFGSGTQLSVL.